Presented here are 25 T cell receptor beta chains from one specimen sequenced in a study of blood T cell repertoires in COVID-19. Clones were read by immunoSEQ multiplex PCR, and TCRdb kept only the in-frame ones, dropping some. The sample shows 120,000 to 150,000 clones, 65% to 85% of them seen only once. The sequenced sample consisted of peripheral blood. These receptors were collected from a man aged 60-69 years with active or convalescent COVID-19.

This clone was counted many times. The chain combines TRBV7-2 with TRBJ2-5; TRBD2 aligns across 9 bases. This CDR3 has 14 residues. CDR1 is SGHTA, CDR2 FQGNSA, per germline. The V segment lost 5 bases and the J segment 4 bases; nucleotides outside the gene matches: 5. In nucleotides, the CDR3 is TGTGCCAGCAGCAACATAGCGGGAGTAGAGACCCAGTACTTC. It is translated as CASSNIAGVETQYF.

V and J are TRBV3-1 (or the pseudogene TRBV3-2) and TRBJ2-6; no clear D. The V gene's germline CDR1 is LGHDT and CDR2 YNNKEL (reference sequence). The CDR3 has 15 amino acids. V shed 0 bases and J shed 1 base, with 4 bases lying between them. This chain's CDR3 is CASSQDASGANVLTF. CDR3 DNA: TGTGCCAGCAGCCAAGATGCGTCTGGGGCCAACGTCCTGACTTTC.

The J gene is TRBJ2-5, the V gene TRBV2; D is perhaps TRBD2 (6 bases). The V gene lost 6 bases and the J gene lost 4 bases, with 9 bases spanning the gap. CDR3 length: 12 amino acids. The germline CDR1 and CDR2 sequences are SNHLY and FYNNEI. The CDR3 region has the DNA TGTGCCAGCAGCCGGGACTTAGAGACCCAGTACTTC. It encodes CASSRDLETQYF.

This rearrangement joins TRBV6-1 to TRBJ1-5; D is uncertain. Deletions cut 3 bases from V and 2 bases from J, with 11 bases between. Germline CDR1 MNHNS, CDR2 SASEGT. The length of the CDR3 is 15 residues. The CDR3 bases are TGTGCCAGCAGTGATGACATAATTGGCAATCAGCCCCAGCATTTT. Its protein is CASSDDIIGNQPQHF.

This chain joins TRBV28 and TRBJ2-7; 8 bases fit TRBD2. With V trimmed by 6 bases and J by 5 bases, 15 bases remained unmatched. Germline CDR1 and CDR2: MDHEN and SYDVKM. This CDR3 has 16 residues. The CDR3, as DNA: TGTGCCAGCAGCCTGCCGGGAGCGGGAGTTTCAGACGAGCAGTACTTC. Protein sequence: CASSLPGAGVSDEQYF.

This clone occurred many times. The gene calls are TRBV20-1 and TRBJ2-1; D gene uncertain. Germline assignment: CDR1 DFQATT and CDR2 SNEGSKA (reference sequence). Between the trimmed V and J ends, which lost 3 bases and 9 bases, there was a span of 15 bases. CDR3 length equals 13 residues. CDR3 coding DNA: TGCAGTGCTAGTTCTTTCGTCCCCGGTGAGCAGTTCTTC. Its translation is CSASSFVPGEQFF.

V and J are TRBV2 and TRBJ2-7; possible D gene TRBD2, 6 bases. The CDR3 contains 10 residues. The V gene lost 10 bases and the J gene lost 12 bases, with 16 bases spanning the gap. Germline lookup yields CDR1 SNHLY and CDR2 FYNNEI. CDR3 DNA sequence: TGTGCCATATCTTGGAGGGATGGGTACTTC. Amino acids: CAISWRDGYF. The full variable domain, completed using reference TRBV2 and TRBJ2-7, is EPEVTQTPSHQVTQMGQEVILRCVPISNHLYFYWYRQILGQKVEFLVSFYNNEISEKSEIFDDQFSVERPDGSNFTLKIRSTKLEDSAMYFCAISWRDGYFGPGTRLTVT.

This chain links TRBV4-3 with TRBJ2-4; tentative D call: TRBD2 (5 bases). Germline assignment: CDR1 LGHNA and CDR2 YSLEER. V dropped 0 bases and J dropped 8 bases, with 17 bases sitting between them. The CDR3 consists of 16 residues. DNA for the CDR3: TGCGCCAGCAGCCAAGACGGGGTGGGTCGTGGGGACATTCAGTACTTC. Translated: CASSQDGVGRGDIQYF.

The genes are TRBV5-6 and TRBJ2-7; 9 bases fit TRBD2. Germline V lookup: CDR1 SGHDT, CDR2 YYEEEE. The length of the CDR3 is 16 residues. After removal of 1 base from V and 0 bases from J, the junction contained 5 bases not matched to a gene. CDR3 nucleotides: TGTGCCAGCAGCTTGCTACTAGCGGGCGTCTCCTACGAGCAGTACTTC. Amino acids: CASSLLLAGVSYEQYF.

The CDR3 loop reads CAISEGTGPGRSKLFF. CDR3 bases: TGTGCCATCAGTGAGGGAACCGGGCCAGGGAGGTCAAAACTGTTTTTT. The chain joins TRBV10-3 to TRBJ1-4, with D possibly being TRBD1 (5 bases). Trimming removed 2 bases at V and 10 bases at J, with 20 bases between. This CDR3 has 16 amino acids. The germline CDR1 and CDR2 sequences are ENHRY and SYGVKD.

This chain connects TRBV19 to TRBJ2-3; a possible D gene is TRBD1 (7 bases). The CDR3 contains 15 residues. CDR1 is LNHDA and CDR2 is SQIVND in the germline V gene (reference sequence). Trimming removed 5 bases at V and 7 bases at J, with 19 bases between. The CDR3 region is CASSSRRDSHYTQYF. CDR3 sequence (DNA): TGTGCCAGTAGTTCCAGGCGGGACAGCCACTATACGCAGTATTTT.

In DNA, the CDR3 is TGTGCCAGCTCCCTAAGTGGCTCTGGGGCCAACGTCCTGACTTTC. It is translated as CASSLSGSGANVLTF. The chain recombines TRBV18 with TRBJ2-6; D uncertain. Trimming removed 6 bases from V and 0 bases from J, with 9 bases in between. The CDR3 length is 15 residues. From germline, CDR1 is KGHSH and CDR2 LQKENI. Complete variable domain (other parts from reference TRBV18 and TRBJ2-6): NAGVMQNPRHLVRRRGQEARLRCSPMKGHSHVYWYRQLPEEGLKFMVYLQKENIIDESGMPKERFSAEFPKEGPSILRIQQVVRGDSAAYFCASSLSGSGANVLTFGAGSRLTVL.

J is TRBJ2-3 and V is TRBV28, with 7 bases lining up with TRBD1. CDR3 length: 16 amino acids. Germline CDR1 and CDR2: MDHEN and SYDVKM. J gave up 6 bases and V 6 bases, and 15 bases lay outside the gene matches. CDR3 in DNA: TGTGCCAGCAGATCCGCCGCTAGAGGGGGCGCGGATACGCAGTATTTT. Protein product: CASRSAARGGADTQYF.

In its sample, this clone was seen a few times. The chain uses TRBV12-3 or TRBV12-4 and TRBJ1-1, with TRBD1 as a possible D gene (6 bases). Trimming stripped 3 bases from V and 4 bases from J, with 9 bases between. The CDR3 extends over 13 amino acids. This chain's CDR3 is CASSFQGSTEAFF. CDR3 DNA: TGTGCCAGCAGTTTTCAGGGGAGCACTGAAGCTTTCTTT.

A few counts support this clone. This rearrangement joins TRBV5-4 to TRBJ2-7; TRBD1 might be the D (6 bases). Looked up from germline, CDR1 is SGHNT and CDR2 is YYREEE (reference sequence). The CDR3 sequence is 13 residues long. V dropped 0 bases and J dropped 3 bases, with 7 bases sitting between them. The CDR3 loop is CASSLEDSYEQYF. The CDR3 DNA is TGTGCCAGCAGCTTGGAGGACAGCTACGAGCAGTACTTC.

Only a few counts were recorded for this clone. The chain employs TRBV12-3 or TRBV12-4 and TRBJ1-5; 8 nucleotides line up with TRBD1. This CDR3 contains 13 residues. Trimming took 6 bases from V and 6 from J; bases not matched to a gene: 4. DNA of the CDR3: TGTGCCAGCAGAGGGACAGGAGGTCAGCCCCAGCATTTT. Translation gives CASRGTGGQPQHF.

V usage is TRBV2 and J usage is TRBJ2-1; 9 bases fit TRBD1. The J segment lost 4 bases and the V segment lost 6 bases, leaving 4 bases of the junction unmatched. The CDR3 is 14 residues long. The germline V gene has CDR1 SNHLY and CDR2 FYNNEI. CDR3 in DNA: TGTGCCAGCAGACCCGGGACAGGGTACAATGAGCAGTTCTTC. As protein: CASRPGTGYNEQFF.

The rearrangement uses TRBV7-8 and TRBJ2-4; TRBD2 matches 12 bases. This CDR3 has 16 amino acids. CDR1 is SGHVS and CDR2 is FQNEAQ in the germline V gene. V was clipped by 1 base and J by 8 bases; unmatched bases: 6. The CDR3 region has the DNA TGTGCCAGCAGCTTAGGGGCACTAGCGGGAGGATACATTCAGTACTTC. It translates to CASSLGALAGGYIQYF.

The chain recombines TRBV5-1 with TRBJ2-1; 13 bases map to TRBD2. With 4 bases clipped from V and 3 bases from J, the junction kept 1 base outside the gene matches. Germline V CDR1 and CDR2: SGHRS, YFSETQ. There are 15 residues in the CDR3. The DNA for the CDR3 is TGCGCCAGCAGCAGGACTAGCGGGGGCTACAATGAGCAGTTCTTC. Translated: CASSRTSGGYNEQFF.

The V call is TRBV9, the J call TRBJ1-6; D is perhaps TRBD1 (5 bases). Trimming shortened V by 0 bases and J by 6 bases, and 10 bases separated the two germline ends. The CDR3 is 15 amino acids. Germline assignment: CDR1 SGDLS and CDR2 YYNGEE. CDR3 sequence reads: CASSVERDSNSPLHF. The DNA for the CDR3 is TGTGCCAGCAGCGTAGAGCGCGACAGTAATTCACCCCTCCACTTT.

V and J are TRBV2 and TRBJ1-4; weak D call: TRBD1 (5 bases). The CDR3 is made up of 14 amino acids. Germline V lookup: CDR1 SNHLY, CDR2 FYNNEI. V was pared by 6 bases and J by 4 bases, with 12 bases between. This CDR3 is CASRPTAVNEKLFF. The CDR3 DNA reads as TGTGCCAGCAGACCGACAGCAGTTAATGAAAAACTGTTTTTT.

V gene TRBV10-3 combines with J gene TRBJ1-5; 7 bases align to TRBD1. CDR1 is ENHRY, CDR2 SYGVKD, per germline. CDR3 length equals 17 residues. The J segment lost 3 bases and the V segment lost 6 bases, leaving 14 bases of the junction unmatched. CDR3 DNA sequence: TGTGCCATCAGCATTAGCCCCCGGACAGGAAACAATCAGCCCCAGCATTTT. This encodes CAISISPRTGNNQPQHF.

V usage is TRBV29-1 and J usage is TRBJ2-3; 8 nucleotides align to TRBD2. Germline V gives CDR1 SQVTM, CDR2 ANQGSEA. CDR3 length equals 16 residues. J lost 1 base, V lost 0 bases, and 6 bases had no gene match. CDR3 protein: CSVEDRGGMGTDTQYF. In DNA form, the CDR3 reads TGCAGCGTTGAAGATCGGGGGGGTATGGGCACAGATACGCAGTATTTT.

The genes are TRBV19 and TRBJ1-1; 9 bases are shared with TRBD1. The V segment lost 3 bases and the J segment 10 bases; nucleotides outside the gene matches: 6. Germline loops: CDR1 LNHDA, CDR2 SQIVND (reference sequence). The CDR3 extends over 13 amino acids. The DNA for the CDR3 is TGTGCCAGTAGTATCGGACAGGGGATCGTAGCTTTCTTT. It codes for CASSIGQGIVAFF.

The V and J genes are TRBV6-5 and TRBJ1-2; D is uncertain. Germline V CDR1 and CDR2: MNHEY, SVGAGI. The CDR3 sequence is 15 residues long. V was clipped by 6 bases and J by 3 bases, with 17 bases between them. The CDR3 here is CASRGITRGYYGYTF. In DNA, the CDR3 is TGTGCCAGCAGGGGGATAACTAGAGGGTACTATGGCTACACCTTC.